Below are 2 T cell receptor beta chains sequenced from a single sample in a study of tumor and adjacent non-tumor tissue in lung cancer. RNA was extracted from bulk tissue without any cell sorting. The library came from three nested PCR rounds adapted from ARM-PCR protocols. TCRdb re-called the multiplex PCR reads with MiXCR, one entry per CDR3 protein. There are 85,000 to 100,000 distinct CDR3 sequences in the sample; less than 80% occur only once, and 15% to 20% lies in the top ten. The source material was lung tumor tissue. These receptors were obtained from a man aged 55 to 70 with non-small cell lung cancer.

This clonotype has just a few counts. The junction does not match germline at one end; this may be a read error. The chain has TRBV20-1 and TRBJ1-6; D is ambiguous. CDR3 length: 13 amino acids. Germline loops: CDR1 DFQATT, CDR2 SNEGSKA (reference sequence). The CDR3 DNA is TGCAATGCTAGAAAGACGGTGAATTCACCCCTCCACTTT. Protein product: CNARKTVNSPLHF.

V usage is TRBV12-3 or TRBV12-4 and J usage is TRBJ1-6; no firm D call. CDR3 length: 16 residues. V was clipped by 6 bases and J by 7 bases, with 19 bases between them. The CDR3 reads CASSRQGYSVNSPLHF. The CDR3 bases are TGTGCCAGCAGCCGACAAGGTTACAGTGTCAATTCACCCCTCCACTTT.